The rows below give T cell receptor beta chains drawn from one sample of a study of neurological immune-mediated disorders. TCRdb ran MiXCR on the 5' RACE reads and lists one entry per CDR3 protein. The sample has more than 70,000 distinct CDR3 sequences, approximately 10% seen once. The sequenced material came from PBMCs. These receptors originate from a man aged 35 to 55 in good health. The CDR3 runs from the conserved cysteine through the conserved F or W. The order of the fields is J gene, clone size, D gene, CDR3 length, V gene, CDR3 DNA, CDR3 protein. A D gene is named only where the DNA matches it firmly. Where a row states a size, it is once, few, many or the class of an expanded clone; other rows omit it.

J gene: TRBJ2-1
clone size: few
D gene: TRBD2
CDR3 length: 15
V gene: TRBV19
CDR3 DNA: TGTGCCAGCTCGGGAGGGCCCACCTCATACAATGAGCAGTTCTTC
CDR3 protein: CASSGGPTSYNEQFF

J gene: TRBJ1-6
clone size: many
D gene: .
CDR3 length: 14
V gene: TRBV20-1
CDR3 DNA: TGCAGTGCTAGATCTGGGCTAGATAGTTCACCCCTCCACTTT
CDR3 protein: CSARSGLDSSPLHF

J gene: TRBJ2-1
clone size: .
D gene: TRBD2
CDR3 length: 19
V gene: TRBV19
CDR3 DNA: TGTGCCAGTACCTCGGACAGAAGGACTAGCGGGAGCTCCTACAATGAGCAGTTCTTC
CDR3 protein: CASTSDRRTSGSSYNEQFF

J gene: TRBJ2-2
clone size: many
D gene: .
CDR3 length: 14
V gene: TRBV27
CDR3 DNA: TGTGCCAGCAGTCCAGGGACAAACACCGGGGAGCTGTTTTTT
CDR3 protein: CASSPGTNTGELFF

J gene: TRBJ1-3
clone size: many
D gene: .
CDR3 length: 11
V gene: TRBV20-1
CDR3 DNA: TGCAGTGCCGGGTTTGGAAACACCATATATTTT
CDR3 protein: CSAGFGNTIYF

J gene: TRBJ2-5
clone size: many
D gene: TRBD1
CDR3 length: 15
V gene: TRBV7-9
CDR3 DNA: TGTGCCAGCAGCTCGAACAGGGGTCCTCAAGAGACCCAGTACTTC
CDR3 protein: CASSSNRGPQETQYF

J gene: TRBJ1-2
clone size: .
D gene: .
CDR3 length: 16
V gene: TRBV5-4
CDR3 DNA: TGTGCCAGCAGCTTCCCAGGGACGGGAGGCAACTATGGCTACACCTTC
CDR3 protein: CASSFPGTGGNYGYTF

J gene: TRBJ2-7
clone size: many
D gene: TRBD2
CDR3 length: 14
V gene: TRBV5-1
CDR3 DNA: TGCGCCAGCAGCTTGGTGACTAGCGGCTACGAGCAGTACTTC
CDR3 protein: CASSLVTSGYEQYF

J gene: TRBJ2-1
clone size: many
D gene: .
CDR3 length: 18
V gene: TRBV5-1
CDR3 DNA: TGCGCCAGCGCCATTAGGCCCCTAGCGAGAGAGTCCTACAATGAGCAGTTCTTC
CDR3 protein: CASAIRPLARESYNEQFF

J gene: TRBJ2-1
clone size: few
D gene: .
CDR3 length: 14
V gene: TRBV4-2
CDR3 DNA: TGTGCCAGCAGCCAAGATTCCGGAATCAATGAGCAGTTCTTC
CDR3 protein: CASSQDSGINEQFF

J gene: TRBJ2-1
clone size: many
D gene: .
CDR3 length: 15
V gene: TRBV28
CDR3 DNA: TGTGCCAGCAGTTTAACAGGGGGGGGCTACAATGAGCAGTTCTTC
CDR3 protein: CASSLTGGGYNEQFF

J gene: TRBJ2-3
clone size: many
D gene: TRBD1
CDR3 length: 18
V gene: TRBV5-1
CDR3 DNA: TGCGCCAGCAGCTTCGACCCCCGAGGGACAGGGGTTAGGGATACGCAGTATTTT
CDR3 protein: CASSFDPRGTGVRDTQYF

J gene: TRBJ2-5
clone size: .
D gene: TRBD2
CDR3 length: 13
V gene: TRBV5-1
CDR3 DNA: TGCGCCAGCAGCCCGGCGGGGGGGCGGACCAAGTACTTT
CDR3 protein: CASSPAGGRTKYF

J gene: TRBJ1-2
clone size: many
D gene: .
CDR3 length: 13
V gene: TRBV5-1
CDR3 DNA: TGCGCCAGCAGACCGCACGAGACCTATGGCTACACCTTC
CDR3 protein: CASRPHETYGYTF

J gene: TRBJ1-1
clone size: many
D gene: .
CDR3 length: 13
V gene: TRBV2
CDR3 DNA: TGTGCCAGCAGCCCCCTTCGGGGCACTGAAGCTTTCTTT
CDR3 protein: CASSPLRGTEAFF

J gene: TRBJ2-5
clone size: once
D gene: TRBD2
CDR3 length: 15
V gene: TRBV20-1
CDR3 DNA: TGCAGTGCAGCTCCGGGACTAGCGGCCCAAGAGACCCAGTACTTC
CDR3 protein: CSAAPGLAAQETQYF

J gene: TRBJ1-1
clone size: many
D gene: .
CDR3 length: 15
V gene: TRBV29-1
CDR3 DNA: TGCAGCGTCGTGGTCGGGGGGACGGTGAACACTGAAGCTTTCTTT
CDR3 protein: CSVVVGGTVNTEAFF

J gene: TRBJ2-1
clone size: many
D gene: TRBD1
CDR3 length: 13
V gene: TRBV20-1
CDR3 DNA: TGCAGTGCTCTGGACAGGGCCGGAGGGGAGCAGTTCTTC
CDR3 protein: CSALDRAGGEQFF

J gene: TRBJ2-1
clone size: few
D gene: TRBD2
CDR3 length: 18
V gene: TRBV15
CDR3 DNA: TGTGCCACCAGCAGAGGGGGAGCGGGGGGACCGAATAGGAATGAGCAGTTCTTC
CDR3 protein: CATSRGGAGGPNRNEQFF

J gene: TRBJ2-3
clone size: few
D gene: TRBD1
CDR3 length: 14
V gene: TRBV7-3
CDR3 DNA: TGTGCCAGCAGCTCTTCCGGGACAGCAGATACGCAGTATTTT
CDR3 protein: CASSSSGTADTQYF

J gene: TRBJ2-1
clone size: many
D gene: .
CDR3 length: 15
V gene: TRBV5-1
CDR3 DNA: TGCGCCAGCAGCTTCGAGACAGGCCCATACAATGAGCAGTTCTTC
CDR3 protein: CASSFETGPYNEQFF

J gene: TRBJ1-2
clone size: many
D gene: .
CDR3 length: 17
V gene: TRBV5-1
CDR3 DNA: TGCGCCAGCAGCTTGGATATCCGGGACGTAGCTAACTATGGCTACACCTTC
CDR3 protein: CASSLDIRDVANYGYTF

J gene: TRBJ2-1
clone size: few
D gene: .
CDR3 length: 12
V gene: TRBV27
CDR3 DNA: TGTGCCTCAGGGAGGCTAAACAATGAGCAGTTCTTC
CDR3 protein: CASGRLNNEQFF

J gene: TRBJ2-2
clone size: many
D gene: .
CDR3 length: 13
V gene: TRBV25-1
CDR3 DNA: TGTGCCAGCAGTGAAGCGGGACTCGGAGAGCTGTTTTTT
CDR3 protein: CASSEAGLGELFF

J gene: TRBJ2-5
clone size: many
D gene: .
CDR3 length: 15
V gene: TRBV7-9
CDR3 DNA: TGTGCCAGCAGCTCCCTGAAGAGGGGCGGGGAGACCCAGTACTTC
CDR3 protein: CASSSLKRGGETQYF

J gene: TRBJ2-7
clone size: many
D gene: .
CDR3 length: 12
V gene: TRBV28
CDR3 DNA: TGTGCCAGCAGCCTGTTGACGGGGGAGCAGTACTTC
CDR3 protein: CASSLLTGEQYF